The present TCR beta chain was sequenced within a study of early T cells in non-severe SARS-CoV-2 infection. This CDR3 has 16 amino acids. Trimming took 7 bases from V and 4 from J; bases not matched to a gene: 12. Germline lookup yields CDR1 PRHDT and CDR2 FYEKMQ (reference sequence). TCRdb re-derived calls from the 5' RACE reads in MiXCR, one entry per CDR3 protein. The data show around 57,000 distinct CDR3 sequences, 4.5% to 7.5% seen once. This clonotype was seen a few times. The source of this sequence is an adult who was a healthcare worker with PCR-confirmed SARS-CoV-2 infection or an uninfected control (not recorded which). Source: whole blood, taken at baseline. V and J are TRBV13 and TRBJ2-1; 8 bases are a match to TRBD2. The CDR3 spells CASIHQAGARYNEQFF. The CDR3 DNA reads as TGTGCCAGCATACACCAAGCGGGAGCAAGATACAATGAGCAGTTCTTC.